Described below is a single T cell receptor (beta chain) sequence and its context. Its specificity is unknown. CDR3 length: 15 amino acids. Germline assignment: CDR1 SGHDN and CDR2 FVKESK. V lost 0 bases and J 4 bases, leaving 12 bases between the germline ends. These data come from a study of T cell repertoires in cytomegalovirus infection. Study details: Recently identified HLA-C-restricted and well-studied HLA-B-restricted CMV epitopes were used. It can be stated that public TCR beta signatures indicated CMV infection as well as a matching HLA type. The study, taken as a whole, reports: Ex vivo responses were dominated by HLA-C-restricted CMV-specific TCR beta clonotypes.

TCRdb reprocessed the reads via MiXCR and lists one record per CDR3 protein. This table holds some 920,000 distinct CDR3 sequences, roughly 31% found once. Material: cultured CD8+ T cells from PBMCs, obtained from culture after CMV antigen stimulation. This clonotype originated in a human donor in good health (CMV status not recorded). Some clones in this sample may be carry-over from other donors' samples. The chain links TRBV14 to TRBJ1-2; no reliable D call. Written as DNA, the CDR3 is TGTGCCAGCAGCCAAGATTCGGCACGGATCTATGGCTACACCTTC. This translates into CASSQDSARIYGYTF.